This TCR beta chain appears in the sequencing data of a study of T-cell reconstitution after alpha-beta-depleted transplantation in children. Study-wide results and caveats: For some patients, TCRbeta diversity was high at day 60 because of recipient T cells and thymic progenitors that survived.

Molecular barcoding with unique molecular identifiers was used for the TCRbeta library. TCRdb recomputed calls from the PCR reads with MiXCR, one row per CDR3 protein. This sample has hundreds of thousands of distinct CDR3 sequences, with more than 20% found just once. Trimming removed 1 base at V and 4 bases at J, with 10 bases between. The CDR3 is 14 residues long. Germline CDR1 is LNHNV and CDR2 is YYDKDF (reference sequence). This clonotype came up a few times. The antigen remains undetermined. The chain combines TRBV15 with TRBJ1-2, with a weak D call TRBD1 (5 bases). This TCR derives from a female patient aged 2-10 years who had a stem cell transplant for congenital amegakaryocytic thrombocytopenia, so the T cells may come from the graft donor. This specimen consisted of PBMCs, mostly from graft donor cells, obtained 360 days after TCRalphabeta/CD19-depleted stem cell transplant. The CDR3 spells CATSRVRGGYGYTF. CDR3 in DNA: TGTGCCACCAGCAGAGTAAGGGGAGGCTATGGCTACACCTTC.